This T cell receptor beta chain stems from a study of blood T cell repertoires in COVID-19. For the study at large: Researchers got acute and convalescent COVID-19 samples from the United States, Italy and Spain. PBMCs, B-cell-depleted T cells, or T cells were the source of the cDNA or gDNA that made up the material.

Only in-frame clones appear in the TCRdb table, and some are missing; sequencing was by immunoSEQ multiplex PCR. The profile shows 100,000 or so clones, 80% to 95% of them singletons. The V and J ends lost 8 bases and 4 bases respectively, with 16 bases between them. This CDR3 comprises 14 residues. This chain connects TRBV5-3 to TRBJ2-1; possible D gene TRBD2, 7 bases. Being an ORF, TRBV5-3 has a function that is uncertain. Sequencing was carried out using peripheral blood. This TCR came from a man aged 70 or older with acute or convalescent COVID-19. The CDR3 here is CARTDRGAYNEQFF. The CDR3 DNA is TGTGCCAGGACCGATCGGGGGGCATACAATGAGCAGTTCTTC.